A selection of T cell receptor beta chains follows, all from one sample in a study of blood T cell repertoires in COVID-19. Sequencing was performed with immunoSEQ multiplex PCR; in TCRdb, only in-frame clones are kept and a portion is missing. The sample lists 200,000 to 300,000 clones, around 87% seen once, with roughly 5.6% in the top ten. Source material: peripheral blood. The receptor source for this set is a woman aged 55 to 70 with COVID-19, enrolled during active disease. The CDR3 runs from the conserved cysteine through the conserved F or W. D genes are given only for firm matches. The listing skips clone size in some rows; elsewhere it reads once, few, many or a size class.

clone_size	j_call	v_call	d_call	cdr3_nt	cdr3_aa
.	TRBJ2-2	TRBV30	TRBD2	TGTGCCTGGAGGGGTTGGCTAGCGGGAGGGGACGGGGAGCTGTTTTTT	CAWRGWLAGGDGELFF
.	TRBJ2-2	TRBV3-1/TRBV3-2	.	TGTGCCAGCAGCCAAGGTCGGGGGAACACCGGGGAGCTGTTTTTT	CASSQGRGNTGELFF
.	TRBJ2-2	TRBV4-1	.	TGCGCCAGCAGCCAAGATATAGGAGGGGTCGGGTACGGCGGGGAGCTGTTTTTT	CASSQDIGGVGYGGELFF
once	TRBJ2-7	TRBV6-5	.	TGTGCCAGCATATGGGCAGACCAAGCCTACGAGCAGTACTTC	CASIWADQAYEQYF
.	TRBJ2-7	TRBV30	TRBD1	TGTGCCTGGAGTACCGGACAGGGCTACGAGCAGTACTTC	CAWSTGQGYEQYF
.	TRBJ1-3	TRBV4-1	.	TGCGCCAGCAGCCAAGAAGCGGCGGACCTCTCTGGAAACACCATATATTTT	CASSQEAADLSGNTIYF
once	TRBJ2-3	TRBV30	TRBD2	TGTGCCTGGAGTGTACTGGCTAGCGGGGGGGATACGCAGTATTTT	CAWSVLASGGDTQYF
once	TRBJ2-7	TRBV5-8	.	TGTGCCAGCAGCCCCCGGACAGCGTTCTCCTACGAGCAGTACTTC	CASSPRTAFSYEQYF
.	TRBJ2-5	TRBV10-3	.	TGTGCCATCAGTGAGACAAGATTAGCGAACAACCAAGAGACCCAGTACTTC	CAISETRLANNQETQYF
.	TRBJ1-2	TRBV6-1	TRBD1	TGTGCCAGCAGTGCTGACAGGGGATGGGATCACTATGGCTACACCTTC	CASSADRGWDHYGYTF
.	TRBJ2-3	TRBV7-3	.	TGTGCCAGCAGCTTACGCCCTAGCCGCACAGATACGCAGTATTTT	CASSLRPSRTDTQYF
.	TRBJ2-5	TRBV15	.	TGTGCCACCAGGGGAGGATGGACCCAGTACTTC	CATRGGWTQYF
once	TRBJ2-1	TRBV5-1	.	TGCGCCAGCAGCGGGCGGGCTCCCGGCAATGAGCAGTTCTTC	CASSGRAPGNEQFF
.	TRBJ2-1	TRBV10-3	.	TGTGCCATCAGTGCTCCCAGCGGATCCTACAATGAGCAGTTCTTC	CAISAPSGSYNEQFF
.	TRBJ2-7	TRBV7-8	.	TGTGCCAGCAGCCCACAGGGAGTCAAGCACGAGCAGTACTTC	CASSPQGVKHEQYF